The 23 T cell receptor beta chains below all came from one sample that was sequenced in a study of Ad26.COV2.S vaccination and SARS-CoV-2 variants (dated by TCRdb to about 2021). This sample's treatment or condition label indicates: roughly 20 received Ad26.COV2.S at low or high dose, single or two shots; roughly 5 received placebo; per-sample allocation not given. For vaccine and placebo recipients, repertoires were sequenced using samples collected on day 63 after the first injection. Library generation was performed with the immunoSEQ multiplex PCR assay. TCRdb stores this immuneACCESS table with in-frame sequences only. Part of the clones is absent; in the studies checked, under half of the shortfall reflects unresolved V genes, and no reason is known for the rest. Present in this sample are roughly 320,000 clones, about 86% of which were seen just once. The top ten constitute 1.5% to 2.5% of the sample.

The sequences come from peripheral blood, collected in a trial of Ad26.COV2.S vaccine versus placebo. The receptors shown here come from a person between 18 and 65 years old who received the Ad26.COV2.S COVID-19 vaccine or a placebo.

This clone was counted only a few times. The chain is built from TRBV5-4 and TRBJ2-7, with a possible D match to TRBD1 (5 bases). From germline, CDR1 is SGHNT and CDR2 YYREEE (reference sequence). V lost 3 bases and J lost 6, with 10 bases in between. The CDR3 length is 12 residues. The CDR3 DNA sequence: TGTGCCAGCAGCTCCAGGGAAAGCGAGCAGTACTTC. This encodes CASSSRESEQYF.

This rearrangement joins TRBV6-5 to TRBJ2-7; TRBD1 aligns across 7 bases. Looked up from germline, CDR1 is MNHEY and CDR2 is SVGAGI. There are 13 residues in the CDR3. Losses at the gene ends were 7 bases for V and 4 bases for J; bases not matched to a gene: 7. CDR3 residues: CASNPGQKYEQYF. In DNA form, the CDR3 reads TGTGCCAGCAATCCGGGACAGAAGTACGAGCAGTACTTC.

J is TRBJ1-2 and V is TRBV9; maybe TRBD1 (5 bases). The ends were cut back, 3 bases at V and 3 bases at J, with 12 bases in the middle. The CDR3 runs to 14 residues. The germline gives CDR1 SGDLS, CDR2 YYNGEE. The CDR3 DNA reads TGTGCCAGCAGCGGGGGACTACCCCACTATGGCTACACCTTC. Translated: CASSGGLPHYGYTF.

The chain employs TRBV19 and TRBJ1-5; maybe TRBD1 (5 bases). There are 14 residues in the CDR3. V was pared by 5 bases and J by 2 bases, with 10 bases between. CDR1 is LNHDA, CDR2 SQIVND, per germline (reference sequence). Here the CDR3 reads CASSGGGGNQPQHF. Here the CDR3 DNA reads TGTGCCAGTAGTGGCGGGGGAGGCAATCAGCCCCAGCATTTT.

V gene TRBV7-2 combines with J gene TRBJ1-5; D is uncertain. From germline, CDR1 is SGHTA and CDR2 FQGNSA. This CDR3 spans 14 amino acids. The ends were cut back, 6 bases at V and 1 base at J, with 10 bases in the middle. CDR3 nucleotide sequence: TGTGCCAGCAGTCGACTAGGGAGCAATCAGCCCCAGCATTTT. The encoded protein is CASSRLGSNQPQHF.

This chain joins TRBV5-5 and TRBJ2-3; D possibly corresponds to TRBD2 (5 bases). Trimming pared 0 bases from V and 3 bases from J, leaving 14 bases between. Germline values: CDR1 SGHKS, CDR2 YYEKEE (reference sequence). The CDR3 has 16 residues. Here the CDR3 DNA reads TGTGCCAGCAGCTTGGTGACGGGGTCGGGGACAGATACGCAGTATTTT. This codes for CASSLVTGSGTDTQYF.

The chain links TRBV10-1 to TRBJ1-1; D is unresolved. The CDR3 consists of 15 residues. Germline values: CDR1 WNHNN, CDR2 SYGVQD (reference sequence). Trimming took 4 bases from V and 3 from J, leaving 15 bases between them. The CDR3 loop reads CASSANGAIYTEAFF. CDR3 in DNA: TGCGCCAGCAGTGCGAACGGAGCGATTTACACTGAAGCTTTCTTT.

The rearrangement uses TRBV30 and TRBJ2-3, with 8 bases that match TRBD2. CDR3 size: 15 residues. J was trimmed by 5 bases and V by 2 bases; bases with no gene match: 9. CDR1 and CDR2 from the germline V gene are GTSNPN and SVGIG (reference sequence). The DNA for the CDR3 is TGTGCCTGGAGTCCCTCGGGGGGGGAGGGAGATACGCAGTATTTT. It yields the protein CAWSPSGGEGDTQYF.

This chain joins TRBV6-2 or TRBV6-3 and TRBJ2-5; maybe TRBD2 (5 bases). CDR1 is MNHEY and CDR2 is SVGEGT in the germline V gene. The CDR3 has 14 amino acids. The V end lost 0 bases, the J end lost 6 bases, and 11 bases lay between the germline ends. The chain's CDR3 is CASSYSLAAKTQYF. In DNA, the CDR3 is TGTGCCAGCAGTTACTCGCTAGCCGCGAAGACCCAGTACTTC.

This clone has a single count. The DNA for the CDR3 is TGCGCCAGCAGCCGAGGGTGGCGGGTCGGAGCCGGGCAACAAGAGACCCAGTACTTC. Protein sequence: CASSRGWRVGAGQQETQYF. V usage is TRBV5-1 and J usage is TRBJ2-5; tentatively, D is TRBD2 (5 bases). Deletions cut 4 bases from V and 2 bases from J, with 27 bases between. This CDR3 has 19 residues. Germline CDR1 is SGHRS and CDR2 is YFSETQ.

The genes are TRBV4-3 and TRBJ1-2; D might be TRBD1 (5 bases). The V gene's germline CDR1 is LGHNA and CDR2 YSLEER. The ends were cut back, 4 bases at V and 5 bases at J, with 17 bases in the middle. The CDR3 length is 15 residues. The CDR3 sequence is CASSPRNGGGYGYTF. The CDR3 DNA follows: TGCGCCAGCAGCCCGCGAAACGGGGGAGGTTATGGCTACACCTTC.

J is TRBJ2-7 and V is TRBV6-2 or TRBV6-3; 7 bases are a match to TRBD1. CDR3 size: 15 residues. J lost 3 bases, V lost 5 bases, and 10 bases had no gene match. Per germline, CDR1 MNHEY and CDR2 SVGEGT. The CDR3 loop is CASSLLTGAYYEQYF. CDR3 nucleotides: TGTGCCAGCAGTCTCCTAACAGGGGCTTACTACGAGCAGTACTTC.

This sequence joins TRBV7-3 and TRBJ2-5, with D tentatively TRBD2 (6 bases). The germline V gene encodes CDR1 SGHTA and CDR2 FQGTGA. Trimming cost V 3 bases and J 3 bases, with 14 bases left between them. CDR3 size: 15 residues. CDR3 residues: CASSFSGRGEETQYF. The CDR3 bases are TGTGCCAGCAGCTTTTCAGGCCGCGGGGAAGAGACCCAGTACTTC.

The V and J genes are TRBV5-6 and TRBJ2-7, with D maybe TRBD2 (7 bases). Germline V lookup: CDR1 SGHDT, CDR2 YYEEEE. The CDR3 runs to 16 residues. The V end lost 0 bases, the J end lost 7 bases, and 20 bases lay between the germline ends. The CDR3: CASSLVRGGLFLEQYF. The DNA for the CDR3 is TGTGCCAGCAGCTTGGTGAGGGGGGGCCTTTTCTTAGAGCAGTACTTC.

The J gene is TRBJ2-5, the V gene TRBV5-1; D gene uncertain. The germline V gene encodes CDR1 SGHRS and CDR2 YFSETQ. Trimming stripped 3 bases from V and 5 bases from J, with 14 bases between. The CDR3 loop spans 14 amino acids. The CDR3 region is CASSSTTRTETQYF. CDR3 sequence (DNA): TGCGCCAGCAGCTCGACGACACGGACGGAGACCCAGTACTTC.

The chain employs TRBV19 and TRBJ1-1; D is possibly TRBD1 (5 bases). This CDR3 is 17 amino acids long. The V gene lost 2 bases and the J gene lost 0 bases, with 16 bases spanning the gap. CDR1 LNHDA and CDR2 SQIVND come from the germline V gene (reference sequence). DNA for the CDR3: TGTGCCAGTAGTATATGGGAGGGGAACTTTATGAACACTGAAGCTTTCTTT. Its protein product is CASSIWEGNFMNTEAFF.

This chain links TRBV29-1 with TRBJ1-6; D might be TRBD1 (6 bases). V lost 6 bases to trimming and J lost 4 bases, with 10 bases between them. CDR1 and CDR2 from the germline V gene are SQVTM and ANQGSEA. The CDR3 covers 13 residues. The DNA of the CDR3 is TGCAGCGTCCGTGGGACATATAATTCACCCCTCCACTTT. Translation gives CSVRGTYNSPLHF. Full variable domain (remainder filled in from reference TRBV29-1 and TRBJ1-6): SAVISQKPSRDICQRGTSLTIQCQVDSQVTMMFWYRQQPGQSLTLIATANQGSEATYESGFVIDKFPISRPNLTFSTLTVSNMSPEDSSIYLCSVRGTYNSPLHFGNGTRLTVT.

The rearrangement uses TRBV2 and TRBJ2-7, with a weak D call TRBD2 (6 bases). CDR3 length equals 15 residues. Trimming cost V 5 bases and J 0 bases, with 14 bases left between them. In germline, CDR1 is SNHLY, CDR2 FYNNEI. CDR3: CASSTLGGASYEQYF. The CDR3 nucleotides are TGTGCCAGCAGTACCCTGGGCGGGGCCTCCTACGAGCAGTACTTC.

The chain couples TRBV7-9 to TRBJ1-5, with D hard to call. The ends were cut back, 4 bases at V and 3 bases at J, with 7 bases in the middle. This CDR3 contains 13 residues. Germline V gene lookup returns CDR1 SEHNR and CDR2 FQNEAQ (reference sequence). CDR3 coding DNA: TGTGCCAGCAGCTCGCTACCCAATCAGCCCCAGCATTTT. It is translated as CASSSLPNQPQHF.

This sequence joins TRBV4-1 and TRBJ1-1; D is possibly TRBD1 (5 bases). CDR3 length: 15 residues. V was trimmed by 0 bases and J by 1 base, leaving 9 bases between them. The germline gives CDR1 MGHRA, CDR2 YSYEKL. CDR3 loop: CASSQDEGRNTEAFF. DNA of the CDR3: TGCGCCAGCAGCCAAGATGAGGGGCGGAACACTGAAGCTTTCTTT.

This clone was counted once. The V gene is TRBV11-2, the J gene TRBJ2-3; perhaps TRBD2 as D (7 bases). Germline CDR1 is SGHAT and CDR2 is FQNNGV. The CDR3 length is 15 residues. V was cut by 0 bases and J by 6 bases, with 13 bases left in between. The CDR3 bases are TGTGCCAGCAGCTTAGAAGGGAGGGGGGCGGATACGCAGTATTTT. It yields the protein CASSLEGRGADTQYF.

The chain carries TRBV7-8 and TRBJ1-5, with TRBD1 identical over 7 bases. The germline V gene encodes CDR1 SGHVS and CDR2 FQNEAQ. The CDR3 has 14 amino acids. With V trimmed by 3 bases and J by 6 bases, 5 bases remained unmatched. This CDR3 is CASSLLAGGQPQHF. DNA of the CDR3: TGTGCCAGCAGCTTGCTGGCAGGGGGTCAGCCCCAGCATTTT.

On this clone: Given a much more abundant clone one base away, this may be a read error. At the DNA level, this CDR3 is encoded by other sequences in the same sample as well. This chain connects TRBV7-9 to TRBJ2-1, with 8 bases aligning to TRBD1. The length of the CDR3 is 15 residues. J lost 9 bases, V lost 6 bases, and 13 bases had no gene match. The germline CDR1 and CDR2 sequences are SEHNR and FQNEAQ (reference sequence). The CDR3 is CASSPKIRQGSEQFF. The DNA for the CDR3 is TGTGCCAGCAGTCCTAAAATTCGACAGGGGAGTGAGCAGTTCTTC.